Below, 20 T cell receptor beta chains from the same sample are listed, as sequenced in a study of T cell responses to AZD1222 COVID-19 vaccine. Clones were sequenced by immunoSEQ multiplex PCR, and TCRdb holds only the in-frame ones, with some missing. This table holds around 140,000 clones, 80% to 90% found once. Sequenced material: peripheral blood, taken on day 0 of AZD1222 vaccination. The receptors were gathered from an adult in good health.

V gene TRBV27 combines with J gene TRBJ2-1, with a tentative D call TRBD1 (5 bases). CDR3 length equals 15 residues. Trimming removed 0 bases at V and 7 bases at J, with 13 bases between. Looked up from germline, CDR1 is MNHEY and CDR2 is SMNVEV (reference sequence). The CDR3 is CASSLSIARANEQFF. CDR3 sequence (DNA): TGTGCCAGCAGTTTATCGATAGCCAGGGCAAATGAGCAGTTCTTC.

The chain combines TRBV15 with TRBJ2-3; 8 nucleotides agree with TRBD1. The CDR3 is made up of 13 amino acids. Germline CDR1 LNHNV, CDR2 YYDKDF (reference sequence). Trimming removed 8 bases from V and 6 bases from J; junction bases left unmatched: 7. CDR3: CATRQGRRDTQYF. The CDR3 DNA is TGTGCCACCCGACAGGGGCGGAGGGATACGCAGTATTTT. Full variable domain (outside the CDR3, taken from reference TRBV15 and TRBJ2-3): DAMVIQNPRYQVTQFGKPVTLSCSQTLNHNVMYWYQQKSSQAPKLLFHYYDKDFNNEADTPDNFQSRRPNTSFCFLDIRSPGLGDTAMYLCATRQGRRDTQYFGPGTRLTVL.

In DNA form, the CDR3 reads TGCGCCAGCAGCTTCGGGACAGGGGTGACCATGAACACTGAAGCTTTCTTT. Its translation: CASSFGTGVTMNTEAFF. The chain links TRBV5-1 to TRBJ1-1; 10 bases line up with TRBD1. Trimming cost V 2 bases and J 0 bases; bases outside gene matches: 7. The CDR3 has 17 amino acids. CDR1 is SGHRS, CDR2 YFSETQ, per germline.

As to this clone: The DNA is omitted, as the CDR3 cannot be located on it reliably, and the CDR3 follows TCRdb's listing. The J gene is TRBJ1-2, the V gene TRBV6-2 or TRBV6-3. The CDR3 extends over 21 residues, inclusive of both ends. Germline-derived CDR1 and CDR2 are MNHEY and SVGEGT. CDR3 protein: CASSIWAANYGYTFGSGGYTF.

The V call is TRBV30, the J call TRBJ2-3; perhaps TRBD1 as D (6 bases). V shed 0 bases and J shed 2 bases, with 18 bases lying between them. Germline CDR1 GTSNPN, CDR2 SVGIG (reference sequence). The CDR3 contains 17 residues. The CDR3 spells CAWSVIWDNRPTDTQYF. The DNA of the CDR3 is TGTGCCTGGAGTGTAATTTGGGACAATAGACCCACAGATACGCAGTATTTT.

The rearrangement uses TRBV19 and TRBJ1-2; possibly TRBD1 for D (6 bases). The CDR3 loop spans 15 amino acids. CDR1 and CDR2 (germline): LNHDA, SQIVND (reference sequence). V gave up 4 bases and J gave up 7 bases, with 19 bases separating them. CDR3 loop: CASSRHREGGGGYTF. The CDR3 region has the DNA TGTGCCAGTAGTAGACACAGGGAAGGAGGGGGTGGCTACACCTTC.

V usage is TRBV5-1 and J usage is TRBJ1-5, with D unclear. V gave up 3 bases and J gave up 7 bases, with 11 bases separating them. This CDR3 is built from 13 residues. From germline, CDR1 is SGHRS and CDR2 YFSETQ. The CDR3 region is CASSSRPGQPQHF. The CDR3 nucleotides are TGCGCCAGCAGCTCCCGCCCGGGACAGCCCCAGCATTTT.

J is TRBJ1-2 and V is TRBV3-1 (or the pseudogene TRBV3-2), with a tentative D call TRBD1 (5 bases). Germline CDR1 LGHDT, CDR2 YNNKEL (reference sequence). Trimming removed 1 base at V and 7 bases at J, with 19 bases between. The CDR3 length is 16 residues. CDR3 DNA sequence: TGTGCCAGCAGCCAAGCCTGGGACGGATCAAGGGGTGGCTACACCTTC. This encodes CASSQAWDGSRGGYTF.

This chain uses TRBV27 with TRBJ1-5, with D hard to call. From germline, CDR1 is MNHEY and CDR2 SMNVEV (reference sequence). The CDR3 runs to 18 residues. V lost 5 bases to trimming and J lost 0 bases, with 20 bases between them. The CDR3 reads CASSAIPGTEDSNQPQHF. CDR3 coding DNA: TGTGCCAGCAGTGCCATCCCGGGCACGGAAGATAGCAATCAGCCCCAGCATTTT.

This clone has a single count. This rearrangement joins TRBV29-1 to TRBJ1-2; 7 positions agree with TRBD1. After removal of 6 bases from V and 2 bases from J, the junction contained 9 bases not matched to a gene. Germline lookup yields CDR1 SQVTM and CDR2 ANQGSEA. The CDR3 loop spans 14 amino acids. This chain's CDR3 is CSVGGGRGNYGYTF. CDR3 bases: TGCAGCGTAGGGGGAGGCAGGGGGAACTATGGCTACACCTTC.

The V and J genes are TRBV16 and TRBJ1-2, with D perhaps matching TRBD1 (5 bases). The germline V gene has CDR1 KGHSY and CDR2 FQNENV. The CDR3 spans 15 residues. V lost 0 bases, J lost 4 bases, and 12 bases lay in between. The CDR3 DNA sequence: TGTGCCAGCAGCCAATCATCCGCAGGGCCCTATGGCTACACCTTC. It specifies CASSQSSAGPYGYTF.

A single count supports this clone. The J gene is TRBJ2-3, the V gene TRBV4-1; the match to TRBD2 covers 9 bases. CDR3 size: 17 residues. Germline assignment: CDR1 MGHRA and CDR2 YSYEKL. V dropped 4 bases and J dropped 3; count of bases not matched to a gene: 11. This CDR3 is CASSLAGVREETDTQYF. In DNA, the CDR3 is TGCGCCAGCAGCCTAGCGGGAGTTAGGGAAGAAACAGATACGCAGTATTTT.

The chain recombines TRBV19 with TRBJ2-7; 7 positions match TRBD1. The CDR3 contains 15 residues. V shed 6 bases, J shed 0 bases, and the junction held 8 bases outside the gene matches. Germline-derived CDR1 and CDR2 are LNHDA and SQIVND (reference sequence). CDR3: CASSDPGTVSYEQYF. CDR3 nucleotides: TGTGCCAGTAGCGATCCCGGGACAGTCTCCTACGAGCAGTACTTC.

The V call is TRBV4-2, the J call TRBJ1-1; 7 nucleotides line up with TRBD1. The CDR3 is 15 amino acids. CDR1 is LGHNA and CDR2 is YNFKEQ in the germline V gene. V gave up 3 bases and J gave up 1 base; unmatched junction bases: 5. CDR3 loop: CASSHLGQANTEAFF. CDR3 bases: TGTGCCAGCAGCCATCTTGGACAGGCGAACACTGAAGCTTTCTTT.

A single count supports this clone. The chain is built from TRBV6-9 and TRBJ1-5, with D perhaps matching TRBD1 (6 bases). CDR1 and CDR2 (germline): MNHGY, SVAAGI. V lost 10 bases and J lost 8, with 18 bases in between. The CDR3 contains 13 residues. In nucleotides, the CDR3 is TGTGCCACCTCAACCAGGGGCTACAAGCCCCAGCATTTT. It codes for CATSTRGYKPQHF.

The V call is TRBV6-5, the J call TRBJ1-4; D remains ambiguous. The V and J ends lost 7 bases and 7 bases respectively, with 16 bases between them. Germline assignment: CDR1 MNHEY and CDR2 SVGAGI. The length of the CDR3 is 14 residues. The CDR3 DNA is TGTGCCAGCACACCGTCCCTAACTGGTGAAAAACTGTTTTTT. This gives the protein CASTPSLTGEKLFF.

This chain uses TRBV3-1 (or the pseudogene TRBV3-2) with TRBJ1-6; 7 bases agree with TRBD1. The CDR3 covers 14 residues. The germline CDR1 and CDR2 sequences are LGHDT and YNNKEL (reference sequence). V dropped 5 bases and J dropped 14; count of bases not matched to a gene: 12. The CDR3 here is CASSYSGGRGALHF. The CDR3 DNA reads TGTGCCAGCAGCTACTCAGGGGGTCGGGGGGCCCTCCACTTT.

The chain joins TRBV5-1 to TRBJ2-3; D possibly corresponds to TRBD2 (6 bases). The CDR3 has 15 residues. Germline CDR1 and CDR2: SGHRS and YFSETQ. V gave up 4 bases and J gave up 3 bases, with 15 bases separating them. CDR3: CASSPGSANTDTQYF. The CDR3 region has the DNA TGCGCCAGCAGCCCCGGGAGCGCGAATACAGATACGCAGTATTTT.

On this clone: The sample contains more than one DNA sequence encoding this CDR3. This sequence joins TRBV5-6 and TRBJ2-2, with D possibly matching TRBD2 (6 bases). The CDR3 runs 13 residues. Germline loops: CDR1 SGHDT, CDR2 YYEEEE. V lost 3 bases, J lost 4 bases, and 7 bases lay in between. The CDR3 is CASSSGVTGELFF. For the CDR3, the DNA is TGTGCCAGCAGCTCGGGGGTCACCGGGGAGCTGTTTTTT.

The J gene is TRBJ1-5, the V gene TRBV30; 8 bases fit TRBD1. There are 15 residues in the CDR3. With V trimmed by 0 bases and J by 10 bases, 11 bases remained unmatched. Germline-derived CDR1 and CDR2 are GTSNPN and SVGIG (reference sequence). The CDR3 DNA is TGTGCCTGGAGTGTCATAGGACAGGGACAATCCCCCCAGCATTTT. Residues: CAWSVIGQGQSPQHF.